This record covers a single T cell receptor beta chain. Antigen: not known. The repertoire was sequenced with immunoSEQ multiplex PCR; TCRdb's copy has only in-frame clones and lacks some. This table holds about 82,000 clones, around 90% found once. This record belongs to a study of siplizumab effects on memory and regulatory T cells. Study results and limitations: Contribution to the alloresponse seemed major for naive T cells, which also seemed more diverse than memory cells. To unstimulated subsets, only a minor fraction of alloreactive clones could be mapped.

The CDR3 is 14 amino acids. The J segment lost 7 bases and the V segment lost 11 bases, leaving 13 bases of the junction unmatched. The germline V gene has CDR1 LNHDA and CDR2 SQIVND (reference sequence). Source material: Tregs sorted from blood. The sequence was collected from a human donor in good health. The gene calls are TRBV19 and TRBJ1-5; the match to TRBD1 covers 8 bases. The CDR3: CAGGDRGFGQPQHF. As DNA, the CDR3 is TGTGCCGGTGGAGACAGGGGCTTTGGGCAGCCCCAGCATTTT.